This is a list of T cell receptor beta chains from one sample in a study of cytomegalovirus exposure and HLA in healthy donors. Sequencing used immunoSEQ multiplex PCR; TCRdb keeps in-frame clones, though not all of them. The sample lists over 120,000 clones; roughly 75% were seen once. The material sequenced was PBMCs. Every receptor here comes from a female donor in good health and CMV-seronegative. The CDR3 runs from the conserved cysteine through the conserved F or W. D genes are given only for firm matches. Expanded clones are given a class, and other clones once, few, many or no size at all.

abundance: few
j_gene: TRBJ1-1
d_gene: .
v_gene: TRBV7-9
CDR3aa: CASSDKQGRRTEAFF
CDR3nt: TGTGCCAGCAGCGATAAACAGGGCCGGAGGACTGAAGCTTTCTTT

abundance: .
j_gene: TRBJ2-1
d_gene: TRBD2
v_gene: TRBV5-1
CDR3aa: CASSLGSGGAQSSYNEQFF
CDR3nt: TGCGCCAGCAGCTTGGGTAGCGGGGGGGCCCAAAGCTCCTACAATGAGCAGTTCTTC

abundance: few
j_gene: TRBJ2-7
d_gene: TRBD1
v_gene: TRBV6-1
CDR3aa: CASSAVPTGLYEQYF
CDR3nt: TGTGCCAGCAGTGCCGTCCCGACAGGGCTCTACGAGCAGTACTTC

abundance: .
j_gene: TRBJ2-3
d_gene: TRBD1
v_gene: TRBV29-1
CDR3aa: CSVDAWDRGNTDTQYF
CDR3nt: TGCAGCGTTGACGCCTGGGACAGGGGGAACACAGATACGCAGTATTTT

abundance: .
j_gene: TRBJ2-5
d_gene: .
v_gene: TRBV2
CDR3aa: CASSQRQETQYF
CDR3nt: TGTGCCAGCAGTCAGCGCCAAGAGACCCAGTACTTC

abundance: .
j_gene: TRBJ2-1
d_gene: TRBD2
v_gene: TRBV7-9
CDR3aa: CASSLTTLAGVRSGNEQFF
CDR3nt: TGTGCCAGCAGCCTAACGACCCTAGCGGGAGTGCGATCGGGAAATGAGCAGTTCTTC

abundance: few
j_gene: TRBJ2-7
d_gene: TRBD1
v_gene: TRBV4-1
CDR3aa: CASSQDQGQGTEQYF
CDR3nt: TGCGCCAGCAGCCAAGATCAGGGACAGGGTACCGAGCAGTACTTC

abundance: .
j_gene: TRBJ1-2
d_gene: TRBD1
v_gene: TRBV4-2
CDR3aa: CASSQGSQGALDGYTF
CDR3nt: TGTGCCAGCAGCCAAGGATCACAGGGGGCTTTAGATGGCTACACCTTC

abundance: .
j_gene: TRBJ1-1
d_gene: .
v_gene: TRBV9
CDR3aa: CASSVAQGTEAFF
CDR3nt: TGTGCCAGCAGCGTAGCCCAGGGGACTGAAGCTTTCTTT

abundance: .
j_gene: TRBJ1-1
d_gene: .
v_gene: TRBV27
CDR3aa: CASSLGRNTEAFF
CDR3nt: TGTGCCAGCAGTTTAGGGAGAAACACTGAAGCTTTCTTT

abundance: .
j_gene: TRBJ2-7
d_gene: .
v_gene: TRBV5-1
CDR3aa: CASSLTTGRTISYEQYF
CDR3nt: TGCGCCAGCAGCCTCACTACCGGACGGACAATATCCTACGAGCAGTACTTC

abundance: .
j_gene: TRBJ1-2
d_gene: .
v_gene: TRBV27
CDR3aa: CASKEGLHYGYTF
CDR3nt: TGTGCCAGCAAGGAAGGACTCCACTATGGCTACACCTTC

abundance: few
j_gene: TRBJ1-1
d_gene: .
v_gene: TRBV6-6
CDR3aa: CASSYPQGTEAFF
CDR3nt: TGTGCCAGCAGCTACCCCCAGGGGACTGAAGCTTTCTTT

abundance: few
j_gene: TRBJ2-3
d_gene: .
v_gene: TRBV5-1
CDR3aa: CASSLDALEGGTQYF
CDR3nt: TGCGCCAGCAGCTTGGACGCGCTTGAGGGAGGTACGCAGTATTTT

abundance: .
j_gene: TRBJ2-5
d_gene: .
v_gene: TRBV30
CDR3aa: CAWVQGPGGWGEQNF
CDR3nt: TGTGCCTGGGTGCAGGGGCCGGGAGGATGGGGGGAGCAGAACTTC

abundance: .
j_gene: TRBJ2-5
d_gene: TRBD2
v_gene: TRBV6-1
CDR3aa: CASSEGEWLAVEETQYF
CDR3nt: TGTGCCAGCAGTGAAGGGGAATGGCTAGCGGTAGAAGAGACCCAGTACTTC

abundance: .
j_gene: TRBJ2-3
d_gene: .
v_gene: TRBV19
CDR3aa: CASSVSGFTDTQYF
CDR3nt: TGTGCCAGTAGCGTGTCAGGGTTCACAGATACGCAGTATTTT

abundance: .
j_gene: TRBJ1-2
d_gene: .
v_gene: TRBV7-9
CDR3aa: CASSLVGGVTYGYTF
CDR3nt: TGTGCCAGCAGCTTAGTAGGAGGCGTTACGTATGGCTACACCTTC

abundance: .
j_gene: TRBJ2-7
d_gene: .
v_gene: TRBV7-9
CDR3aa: CASSSALRGWEQYF
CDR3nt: TGTGCCAGCAGCTCCGCTTTAAGGGGCTGGGAGCAGTACTTC

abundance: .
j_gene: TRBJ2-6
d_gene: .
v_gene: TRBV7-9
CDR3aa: CASSFLESGANVLPF
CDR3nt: TGTGCCAGCAGCTTTTTGGAGAGTGGGGCCAACGTCCTGCCTTTC

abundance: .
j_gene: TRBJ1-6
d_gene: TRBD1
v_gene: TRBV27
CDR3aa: CASRTGDYNSPLHF
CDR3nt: TGTGCCAGCAGGACAGGGGACTATAATTCACCCCTCCACTTT

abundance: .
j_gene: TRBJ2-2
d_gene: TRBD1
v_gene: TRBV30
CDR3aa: CAWSKMTGAGELFF
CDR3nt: TGTGCCTGGAGTAAGATGACAGGGGCCGGGGAGCTGTTTTTT

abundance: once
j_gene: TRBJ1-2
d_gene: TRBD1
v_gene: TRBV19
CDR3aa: CASSNRGYGYTF
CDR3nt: TGTGCCAGTAGTAACAGGGGCTATGGCTACACCTTC

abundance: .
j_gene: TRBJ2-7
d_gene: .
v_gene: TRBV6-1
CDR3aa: CASSAEGVSYEQYF
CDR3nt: TGTGCCAGCAGTGCTGAAGGGGTAAGCTACGAGCAGTACTTC

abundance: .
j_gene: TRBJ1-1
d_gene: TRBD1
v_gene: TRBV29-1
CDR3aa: CSVGVGTGGRTEAFF
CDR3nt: TGCAGCGTTGGGGTAGGGACAGGGGGAAGGACTGAAGCTTTCTTT

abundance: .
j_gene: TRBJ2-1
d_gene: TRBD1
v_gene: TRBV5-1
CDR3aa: CASSPDRGEQFF
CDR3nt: TGCGCCAGCAGCCCGGACAGGGGTGAGCAGTTCTTC

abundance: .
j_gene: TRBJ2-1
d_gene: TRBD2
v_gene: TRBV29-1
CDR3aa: CSVEASGIGEQFF
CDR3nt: TGCAGCGTTGAAGCCAGCGGGATTGGTGAGCAGTTCTTC

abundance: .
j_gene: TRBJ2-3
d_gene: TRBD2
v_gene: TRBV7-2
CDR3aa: CASSPWTSRDTQYF
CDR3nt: TGTGCCAGCAGCCCTTGGACTAGCAGAGATACGCAGTATTTT

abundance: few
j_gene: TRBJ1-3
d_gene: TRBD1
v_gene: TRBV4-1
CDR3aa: CASSQDRGQTDYSGNTIYF
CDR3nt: TGCGCCAGCAGCCAAGATAGGGGACAGACTGACTACTCTGGAAACACCATATATTTT

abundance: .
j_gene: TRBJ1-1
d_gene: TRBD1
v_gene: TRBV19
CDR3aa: CASSPNRGPSTEAFF
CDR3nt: TGTGCCAGTAGTCCCAACAGGGGGCCGAGCACTGAAGCTTTCTTT

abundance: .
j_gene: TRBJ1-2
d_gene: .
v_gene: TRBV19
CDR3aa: CASRQQTPVEGYTF
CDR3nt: TGTGCCAGCCGACAGCAAACCCCAGTCGAGGGCTACACCTTC

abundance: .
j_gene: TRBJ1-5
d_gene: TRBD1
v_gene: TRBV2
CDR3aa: CASSESRDRGQPQHF
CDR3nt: TGTGCCAGCAGCGAAAGCCGGGACAGGGGACAGCCCCAGCATTTT

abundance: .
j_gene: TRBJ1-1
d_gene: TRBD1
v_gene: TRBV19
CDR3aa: CASSWSWTGTQEAFF
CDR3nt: TGTGCCAGTAGTTGGTCCTGGACAGGGACCCAAGAAGCTTTCTTT

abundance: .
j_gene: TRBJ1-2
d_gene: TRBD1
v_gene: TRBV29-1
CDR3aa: CSALAGTGYLF
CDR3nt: TGCAGCGCCCTGGCTGGGACAGGCTACCTCTTC

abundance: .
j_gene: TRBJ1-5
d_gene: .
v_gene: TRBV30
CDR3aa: CAWSKGPFTQPQHF
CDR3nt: TGTGCCTGGAGCAAGGGGCCTTTTACCCAGCCCCAGCATTTT

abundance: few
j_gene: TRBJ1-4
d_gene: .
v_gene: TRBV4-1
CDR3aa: CASSQLGLEKLFF
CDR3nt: TGCGCCAGCAGCCAACTGGGGCTAGAAAAACTGTTTTTT

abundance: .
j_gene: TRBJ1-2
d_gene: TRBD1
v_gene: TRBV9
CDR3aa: CASRTGDYGYPF
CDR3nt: TGTGCCAGCAGGACAGGGGACTATGGCTACCCCTTC

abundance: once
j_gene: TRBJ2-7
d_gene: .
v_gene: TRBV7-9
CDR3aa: CASSLFPYQGRHEQYF
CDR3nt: TGTGCCAGCAGCCTATTCCCCTACCAGGGCAGACACGAGCAGTACTTC

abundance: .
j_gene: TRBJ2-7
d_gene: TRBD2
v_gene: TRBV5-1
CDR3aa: CASSAIAGRYYEQYF
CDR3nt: TGCGCCAGCAGCGCAATAGCGGGACGGTACTACGAGCAGTACTTC

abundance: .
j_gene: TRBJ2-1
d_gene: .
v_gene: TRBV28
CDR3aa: CASSLLKIWNEQFF
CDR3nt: TGTGCCAGCAGTTTACTAAAAATCTGGAATGAGCAGTTCTTC

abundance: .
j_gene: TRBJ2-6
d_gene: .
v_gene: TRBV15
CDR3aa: CATSSRESGANVLTF
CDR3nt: TGTGCCACCAGCTCAAGGGAGTCTGGGGCCAACGTCCTGACTTTC

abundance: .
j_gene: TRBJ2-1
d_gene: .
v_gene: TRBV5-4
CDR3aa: CASSLIKNEQFF
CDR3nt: TGTGCCAGCAGCTTGATAAAAAATGAGCAGTTCTTC

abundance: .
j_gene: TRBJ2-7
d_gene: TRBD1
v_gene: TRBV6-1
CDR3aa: CASKQGARPYEQYF
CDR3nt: TGTGCCAGCAAGCAGGGGGCTCGGCCCTACGAGCAGTACTTC

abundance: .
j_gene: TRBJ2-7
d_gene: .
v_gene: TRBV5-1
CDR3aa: CASSLGGSGRSYEQYF
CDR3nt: TGCGCCAGCAGCTTGGGCGGGTCAGGACGCTCCTACGAGCAGTACTTC

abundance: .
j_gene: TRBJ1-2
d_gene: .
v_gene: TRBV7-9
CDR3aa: CSSTKGGPDDYGYTF
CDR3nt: TGTTCCAGCACTAAGGGGGGGCCCGATGACTATGGCTACACCTTC

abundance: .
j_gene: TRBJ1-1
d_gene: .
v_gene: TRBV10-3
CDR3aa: CAIRTVEAEAFF
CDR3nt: TGTGCCATCAGGACAGTTGAGGCTGAAGCTTTCTTT

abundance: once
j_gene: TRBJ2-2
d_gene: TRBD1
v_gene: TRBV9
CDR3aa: CASSAAGTAIAGELFF
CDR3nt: TGTGCCAGCAGCGCCGCCGGGACAGCGATAGCCGGGGAGCTGTTTTTT

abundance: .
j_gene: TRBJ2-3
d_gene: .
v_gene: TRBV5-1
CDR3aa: CASSLSGSARVDTQYF
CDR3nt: TGCGCCAGCAGCTTGAGCGGTTCCGCTAGGGTAGATACGCAGTATTTT

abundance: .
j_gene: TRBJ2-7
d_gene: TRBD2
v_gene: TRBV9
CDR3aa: CASSVGLAGYEQYF
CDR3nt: TGTGCCAGCAGCGTAGGACTAGCGGGCTACGAGCAGTACTTC

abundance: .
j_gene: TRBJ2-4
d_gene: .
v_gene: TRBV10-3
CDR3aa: CAISAGTNIQYF
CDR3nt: TGTGCCATCAGTGCGGGAACAAACATTCAGTACTTC

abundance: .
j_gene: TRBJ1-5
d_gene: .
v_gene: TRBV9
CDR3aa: CASSPGGLSNQPQHF
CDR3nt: TGTGCCAGCAGCCCCGGTGGACTAAGCAATCAGCCCCAGCATTTT